This TCR beta chain was identified during a study of shared clonotypes between healthy human individuals. Study results and caveats: Naive subsets generally exceeded memory subsets in estimated richness.

Between the trimmed V and J ends, which lost 5 bases and 0 bases, there was a span of 11 bases. The CDR3 extends over 14 amino acids. CDR1 MDHEN and CDR2 SYDVKM come from the germline V gene. Assay: immunoSEQ multiplex PCR; the TCRdb copy retains only in-frame clones and omits some. The sample carries some 2,000,000 clones, roughly 94% recorded once. Positive CCR7 selection of CD45RO-negative cells yielded the naive CD8 cells, and terminally differentiated effector memory CD45RA+ cells were excluded. In regard to this clone: Its antigen is still unknown.

The TCR originated in a man aged 18 to 29 in good health. Sample: naive CD8+ T cells sorted from blood. V and J are TRBV28 and TRBJ2-7; D tentatively reads TRBD1 or TRBD2 (5 bases each). In DNA form, the CDR3 reads TGTGCCAGCAGTACCACCGGGACCTCCTACGAGCAGTACTTC. Protein product: CASSTTGTSYEQYF.